The 15 T cell receptor beta chains below all came from one sample that was sequenced in a study of CD8 T cells in ankylosing spondylitis. One entry per CDR3 protein, called by TCRdb with MiXCR from the 5' RACE reads. The sample has 230,000 or so distinct CDR3 sequences; 18% are singletons. The sequencing input was blood, either unsorted or a sorted T cell fraction (not recorded which). These receptors were collected from a male donor with ankylosing spondylitis or in good health (not recorded which).

This chain uses TRBV5-1 with TRBJ2-7, with no clear D. The germline gives CDR1 SGHRS, CDR2 YFSETQ. Trimming took 0 bases from V and 6 from J, leaving 10 bases between them. The CDR3 extends over 13 amino acids. CDR3 coding DNA: TGCGCCAGCAGCTTGGAAGGTCAGGCCGAGCAGTACTTC. It is translated as CASSLEGQAEQYF.

This sequence joins TRBV10-3 and TRBJ2-7; 9 positions match TRBD2. The CDR3 is 15 amino acids. Germline loops: CDR1 ENHRY, CDR2 SYGVKD. Trimming cost V 1 base and J 3 bases; bases outside gene matches: 4. CDR3 residues: CAISELGSGSYEQYF. CDR3 coding DNA: TGTGCCATCAGTGAGTTGGGTAGCGGGAGCTACGAGCAGTACTTC.

This clonotype was counted only a few times. The chain couples TRBV3-1 to TRBJ1-3; D not resolved. The CDR3 is made up of 15 amino acids. Deletions cut 6 bases from V and 0 bases from J, with 12 bases between. CDR1 and CDR2 from the germline V gene are LGHDT and YNNKEL (reference sequence). For the CDR3, the DNA is TGTGCCAGCAGGGGGTGGCAGTCCTCTGGAAACACCATATATTTT. Translation: CASRGWQSSGNTIYF.

This clonotype has at least ten counts. The chain is built from TRBV7-2 and TRBJ1-6; 7 nucleotides agree with TRBD1. Trimming took 6 bases from V and 9 from J; bases not matched to a gene: 14. This CDR3 spans 16 amino acids. Germline V gives CDR1 SGHTA, CDR2 FQGNSA. DNA of the CDR3: TGTGCCAGCAGTCCGACAGGGCCCCTATCGGGTTCACCCCTCCACTTT. Residues: CASSPTGPLSGSPLHF.

This clonotype was detected many times. The rearrangement links TRBV4-1 to TRBJ1-1; the D gene is possibly TRBD1 (6 bases). The CDR3 loop spans 17 amino acids. V was trimmed by 5 bases and J by 4 bases, leaving 23 bases between them. Germline loops: CDR1 MGHRA, CDR2 YSYEKL. The chain's CDR3 is CASSATPTQGRSTEAFF. In DNA form, the CDR3 reads TGCGCCAGCAGCGCCACTCCTACACAGGGCCGGTCCACTGAAGCTTTCTTT.

The chain is built from TRBV6-1 and TRBJ2-5; 12 bases are shared with TRBD2. CDR1 is MNHNS, CDR2 SASEGT, per germline. The CDR3 spans 16 residues. The junction had 6 bases not matched to a gene; V was cut back by 6 bases and J by 1 base. The CDR3 protein is CASSRTSGIGQETQYF. CDR3 bases: TGTGCCAGCAGCCGGACTAGCGGGATTGGCCAAGAGACCCAGTACTTC.

V and J are TRBV20-1 and TRBJ2-1, with D hard to call. Germline V gives CDR1 DFQATT, CDR2 SNEGSKA (reference sequence). Trimming cost V 5 bases and J 4 bases, with 21 bases left between them. The CDR3 runs 16 residues. This CDR3 reads CSAYGSRTSIYNEQFF. The DNA for the CDR3 is TGCAGTGCTTATGGATCCCGCACATCTATTTACAATGAGCAGTTCTTC.

The chain is built from TRBV25-1 and TRBJ2-7; D gene unclear. V was cut by 3 bases and J by 0 bases, with 12 bases left in between. Germline CDR1 and CDR2: MGHDK and SYGVNS. CDR3 length: 15 residues. CDR3 sequence (DNA): TGTGCCAGCAGTGATGAGGCCACCGACTCCTACGAGCAGTACTTC. It is translated as CASSDEATDSYEQYF.

This clonotype has just one count. This may come from a read error, since a much larger clone is one base off. The CDR3 here is CASSLVSGARYNEQFF. The DNA of the CDR3 is TGCGCCAGCAGCTTGGTTTCGGGGGCAAGGTACAATGAGCAGTTCTTC. The gene calls are TRBV5-1 and TRBJ2-1, with D perhaps matching TRBD1 or TRBD2 (6 bases each). CDR3 length: 16 residues. V lost 0 bases to trimming and J lost 4 bases, with 14 bases between them. Per germline, CDR1 SGHRS and CDR2 YFSETQ.

This sequence joins TRBV13 and TRBJ1-1, with 8 bases that match TRBD1. The CDR3 length is 15 residues. J lost 7 bases, V lost 4 bases, and 11 bases had no gene match. Germline assignment: CDR1 PRHDT and CDR2 FYEKMQ (reference sequence). The CDR3 DNA sequence: TGTGCCAGCAGCTCTTGGACAGGGAGGTTTGGTGAAGCTTTCTTT. Protein product: CASSSWTGRFGEAFF.

The chain recombines TRBV6-5 with TRBJ2-3; 8 nucleotides match TRBD2. The CDR3 is 16 amino acids. Germline assignment: CDR1 MNHEY and CDR2 SVGAGI. The V and J ends lost 2 bases and 0 bases, in that order; junction bases with no gene match: 4. For the CDR3, the DNA is TGTGCCAGCAGTTACGAAGCTAGCGGGAGCACAGATACGCAGTATTTT. This sequence encodes CASSYEASGSTDTQYF.

V is TRBV3-1 and J is TRBJ2-7, with 7 bases that match TRBD2. This CDR3 has 12 residues. The trim removed 4 bases at V and 6 bases at J, leaving 3 bases unmatched. In germline, CDR1 is LGHDT, CDR2 YNNKEL (reference sequence). The CDR3 DNA reads as TGTGCCAGCAGCCCGGGGGGTCCCGAGCAGTACTTC. It is translated as CASSPGGPEQYF.

The chain couples TRBV2 to TRBJ2-1; 12 bases fit TRBD2. The CDR3 sequence is 16 residues long. CDR1 SNHLY and CDR2 FYNNEI come from the germline V gene. Trimming took 5 bases from V and 3 from J; bases not matched to a gene: 5. The CDR3 spells CASSWTSGELYNEQFF. CDR3 DNA: TGTGCCAGCAGTTGGACTAGCGGGGAGCTCTACAATGAGCAGTTCTTC.

This clonotype was found a few times. The chain uses TRBV4-2 and TRBJ1-3; D uncertain. Trimming shortened V by 0 bases and J by 4 bases, and 13 bases separated the two germline ends. The CDR3 extends over 16 amino acids. Per the germline V gene, CDR1 is LGHNA and CDR2 is YNFKEQ. The CDR3, as DNA: TGTGCCAGCAGCCAAGATAACGCTGGAGCAGGAAACACCATATATTTT. It yields the protein CASSQDNAGAGNTIYF.

As DNA, the CDR3 is TGTGCCAGCAGCTCGGGGGTCGGTGGGGGAGGAATGGACCTTCAAGAGACCCAGTACTTC. Amino acids: CASSSGVGGGGMDLQETQYF. The chain carries TRBV11-2 and TRBJ2-5; possible D gene TRBD2, 6 bases. The CDR3 totals 20 residues. V shed 4 bases and J shed 2 bases, with 29 bases lying between them. Germline V CDR1 and CDR2: SGHAT, FQNNGV. Combining the CDR3 with reference TRBV11-2 and TRBJ2-5 gives the whole variable domain EAGVAQSPRYKIIEKRQSVAFWCNPISGHATLYWYQQILGQGPKLLIQFQNNGVVDDSQLPKDRFSAERLKGVDSTLKIQPAKLEDSAVYLCASSSGVGGGGMDLQETQYFGPGTRLLVL.